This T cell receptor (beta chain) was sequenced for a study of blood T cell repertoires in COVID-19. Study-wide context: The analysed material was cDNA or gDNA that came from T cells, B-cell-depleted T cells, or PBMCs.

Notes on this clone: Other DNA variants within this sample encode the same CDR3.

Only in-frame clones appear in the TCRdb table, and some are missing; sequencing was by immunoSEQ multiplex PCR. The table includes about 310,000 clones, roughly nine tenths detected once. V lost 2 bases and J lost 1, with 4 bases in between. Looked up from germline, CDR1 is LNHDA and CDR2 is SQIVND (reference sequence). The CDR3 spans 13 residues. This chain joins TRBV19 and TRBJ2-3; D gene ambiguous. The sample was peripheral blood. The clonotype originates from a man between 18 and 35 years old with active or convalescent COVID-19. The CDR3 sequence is CASSIRGTDTQYF. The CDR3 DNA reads TGTGCCAGTAGTATAAGAGGCACAGATACGCAGTATTTT.